The 27 T cell receptor beta chains reported below all come from one sample, sequenced in a study of blood T cell repertoires in COVID-19. TCRdb keeps only in-frame clones here, not all; method: immunoSEQ multiplex PCR. This table has about 200,000 clones, about 85% appearing once. The sample comprised peripheral blood. The source is a woman of 80 years or more with acute or convalescent COVID-19.

This clone was recorded once. V gene TRBV18 combines with J gene TRBJ1-1, with TRBD1 as a possible D gene (5 bases). The V end was cut by 6 bases, the J end by 0 bases, with 8 bases between. The V gene's germline CDR1 is KGHSH and CDR2 LQKENI. The CDR3 has 13 amino acids. The CDR3 reads CASSTDLNTEAFF. The DNA of the CDR3 is TGTGCCAGCTCGACAGATTTGAACACTGAAGCTTTCTTT.

In DNA form, the CDR3 reads TGCGCCAGCAGTAAGGAGGCCATCTACAATGAGCAGTTCTTC. Translation: CASSKEAIYNEQFF. The chain recombines TRBV10-1 with TRBJ2-1; D may be TRBD2 (5 bases). CDR3 length equals 14 residues. Trimming removed 5 bases at V and 3 bases at J, with 11 bases between. Germline V gives CDR1 WNHNN, CDR2 SYGVQD (reference sequence).

The chain couples TRBV6-5 to TRBJ2-7; perhaps TRBD2 as D (5 bases). V was shortened by 4 bases and J by 4 bases, with 5 bases between the two germline ends. The CDR3 loop spans 11 amino acids. Per germline, CDR1 MNHEY and CDR2 SVGAGI. The CDR3 loop is CASSWEYEQYF. CDR3 bases: TGTGCCAGCAGTTGGGAGTACGAGCAGTACTTC.

This CDR3 is CASSTQAGGFEAFF. The CDR3 DNA reads as TGTGCCAGCTCAACGCAGGCAGGGGGATTCGAAGCTTTCTTT. The V and J genes are TRBV18 and TRBJ1-1; TRBD1 agrees at 7 bases. J gave up 8 bases and V 5 bases, and 11 bases lay outside the gene matches. The germline V gene encodes CDR1 KGHSH and CDR2 LQKENI. This CDR3 is built from 14 residues.

J is TRBJ1-1 and V is TRBV18, with a tentative D call TRBD1 (5 bases). Trimming removed 1 base at V and 1 base at J, with 10 bases between. Germline CDR1 is KGHSH and CDR2 is LQKENI. The CDR3 spans 15 residues. CDR3 DNA sequence: TGTGCCAGCTCACCACAGAGACAGCAGAACACTGAAGCTTTCTTT. Amino acid sequence: CASSPQRQQNTEAFF.

This clone appeared a single time. The rearrangement uses TRBV7-2 and TRBJ1-3; D might be TRBD1 (5 bases). Trimming removed 1 base at V and 0 bases at J, with 10 bases between. Germline CDR1 is SGHTA and CDR2 is FQGNSA. The CDR3 loop spans 16 amino acids. The CDR3 region is CASSLVGGLSGNTIYF. CDR3 nucleotide sequence: TGTGCCAGCAGCTTAGTGGGGGGTCTCTCTGGAAACACCATATATTTT.

This rearrangement joins TRBV24-1 to TRBJ2-6; TRBD2 agrees at 9 bases. V dropped 8 bases and J dropped 0; count of bases not matched to a gene: 10. The CDR3 has 18 residues. The germline V gene encodes CDR1 KGHDR and CDR2 SFDVKD. CDR3 sequence reads: CATTPGREGGSGANVLTF. CDR3 nucleotides: TGTGCCACCACTCCAGGGCGGGAGGGAGGCTCTGGGGCCAACGTCCTGACTTTC.

This sequence joins TRBV13 and TRBJ2-2; 8 bases line up with TRBD1. The ends lost 5 bases at V and 0 bases at J; junction bases unmatched: 2. This CDR3 has 15 residues. CDR1 is PRHDT and CDR2 is FYEKMQ in the germline V gene (reference sequence). CDR3 amino acids: CASSDRGANTGELFF. The CDR3 DNA reads as TGTGCCAGCAGCGACAGGGGTGCGAACACCGGGGAGCTGTTTTTT.

The gene calls are TRBV15 and TRBJ1-5; no definite D call. The CDR3 has 12 amino acids. Germline V gene lookup returns CDR1 LNHNV and CDR2 YYDKDF (reference sequence). Between the trimmed V and J ends, which lost 6 bases and 6 bases, there was a span of 9 bases. The CDR3 loop is CATRVNGQPQHF. In nucleotides, the CDR3 is TGTGCCACCAGGGTTAACGGTCAGCCCCAGCATTTT.

The chain carries TRBV7-2 and TRBJ1-1; TRBD1 aligns across 8 bases. Germline values: CDR1 SGHTA, CDR2 FQGNSA. J lost 3 bases, V lost 1 base, and 4 bases had no gene match. This CDR3 has 15 amino acids. CDR3 bases: TGTGCCAGCAGCTTAGTGACAGGGGCGGACACTGAAGCTTTCTTT. Its translation: CASSLVTGADTEAFF.

About this clone itself: At the DNA level, this CDR3 is encoded by other sequences in the same sample as well. The V and J genes are TRBV19 and TRBJ1-1, with 8 bases lining up with TRBD1. CDR1 is LNHDA and CDR2 is SQIVND in the germline V gene (reference sequence). The CDR3 is made up of 15 amino acids. V lost 5 bases, J lost 0 bases, and 5 bases stayed unmatched. CDR3 amino acids: CASSPRTGLNTEAFF. The CDR3 DNA follows: TGTGCCAGTAGTCCCCGGACAGGGCTGAACACTGAAGCTTTCTTT.

This clone was counted a single time. The rearrangement joins TRBV19 to TRBJ1-1; maybe TRBD1 (5 bases). This CDR3 contains 14 residues. Trimming left V 0 bases short and J 7 bases short, with 12 bases between. Germline CDR1 LNHDA, CDR2 SQIVND (reference sequence). The CDR3 sequence is CASSIEGGTDEAFF. CDR3 nucleotide sequence: TGTGCCAGTAGTATAGAGGGAGGGACTGATGAAGCTTTCTTT.

The V and J genes are TRBV9 and TRBJ1-1; no definite D call. CDR1 and CDR2 from the germline V gene are SGDLS and YYNGEE. The CDR3 spans 14 residues. Trimming took 0 bases from V and 0 from J, leaving 6 bases between them. The CDR3 sequence is CASSVVSMNTEAFF. The CDR3 region has the DNA TGTGCCAGCAGCGTAGTATCTATGAACACTGAAGCTTTCTTT.

This chain uses TRBV19 with TRBJ2-3; TRBD1 is a possible D gene (6 bases). CDR3 size: 16 residues. Trimming cost V 9 bases and J 1 base, with 20 bases left between them. Germline assignment: CDR1 LNHDA and CDR2 SQIVND (reference sequence). CDR3 bases: TGTGCCAGCAAAGAGGGGGACACAAAAGGCACAGATACGCAGTATTTT. This codes for CASKEGDTKGTDTQYF.

This clone was seen a handful of times. V gene TRBV24-1 combines with J gene TRBJ2-2, with 10 bases matching TRBD1. The CDR3 totals 15 residues. The J segment lost 3 bases and the V segment lost 5 bases, leaving 2 bases of the junction unmatched. CDR1 and CDR2 (germline): KGHDR, SFDVKD. The CDR3 region is CATSGGTGDTGELFF. In DNA form, the CDR3 reads TGTGCCACCAGTGGGGGGACAGGGGACACCGGGGAGCTGTTTTTT.

The chain combines TRBV30 with TRBJ2-6, with D maybe TRBD2 (5 bases). Germline-derived CDR1 and CDR2 are GTSNPN and SVGIG (reference sequence). The V gene lost 4 bases and the J gene lost 2 bases, with 6 bases spanning the gap. This CDR3 comprises 13 residues. CDR3 nucleotide sequence: TGTGCCTGGAAACTAGCTGGGGCCAACGTCCTGACTTTC. It is translated as CAWKLAGANVLTF.

A note on this clone: Different DNA sequences within this sample yield the same CDR3. The rearrangement uses TRBV7-2 and TRBJ2-7; D uncertain. Deletions cut 4 bases from V and 2 bases from J, with 3 bases between. Germline CDR1 reads SGHTA; CDR2 reads FQGNSA. The CDR3 runs to 11 residues. DNA for the CDR3: TGTGCCAGCAGCTCTGCCTACGAGCAGTACTTC. Its translation: CASSSAYEQYF.

This clone was picked up a small number of times. This chain joins TRBV18 and TRBJ2-3, with 7 bases matching TRBD2. Unmatched junction bases numbered 11, after V lost 6 bases and J lost 2 bases. The CDR3 runs to 16 residues. CDR1 and CDR2 (germline): KGHSH, LQKENI. CDR3: CASSPYGTTSTDTQYF. CDR3 nucleotide sequence: TGTGCCAGCTCCCCATACGGGACTACTTCCACAGATACGCAGTATTTT.

V is TRBV6-6 and J is TRBJ1-1, with 7 nucleotides matching TRBD1. This CDR3 comprises 16 residues. Per the germline V gene, CDR1 is MNHNY and CDR2 is SVGAGI (reference sequence). V was pared by 2 bases and J by 1 base, with 7 bases of the junction left unmatched. CDR3 amino acids: CASSYPGQVPNTEAFF. In DNA, the CDR3 is TGTGCCAGCAGTTACCCAGGACAGGTGCCGAACACTGAAGCTTTCTTT.

CDR3 sequence: CASTISVGTGGMGGYTF. CDR3 sequence (DNA): TGTGCCTCCACCATCTCCGTCGGGACAGGGGGAATGGGTGGCTACACCTTC. The gene calls are TRBV19 and TRBJ1-2; 11 bases are shared with TRBD1. V lost 11 bases, J lost 7 bases, and 21 bases stayed unmatched. The CDR3 has 17 residues. Germline CDR1 reads LNHDA; CDR2 reads SQIVND (reference sequence).

The V and J genes are TRBV12-3 or TRBV12-4 and TRBJ2-2; D is perhaps TRBD2 (5 bases). This CDR3 spans 13 amino acids. V lost 4 bases to trimming and J lost 5 bases, with 8 bases between them. The CDR3 here is CASSSTRTGELFF. The CDR3 bases are TGTGCCAGCAGTTCCACTAGGACCGGGGAGCTGTTTTTT.

This chain joins TRBV5-4 and TRBJ1-3; 7 positions match TRBD1. V dropped 4 bases and J dropped 6; count of bases not matched to a gene: 10. Germline V gives CDR1 SGHNT, CDR2 YYREEE (reference sequence). The CDR3 has 15 amino acids. The CDR3 DNA is TGTGCCAGCAGCGAGAGGGGGCTTCCCCAAAACACCATATATTTT. Amino acids: CASSERGLPQNTIYF.

V usage is TRBV6-6 and J usage is TRBJ2-3; maybe TRBD2 (5 bases). Germline CDR1 reads MNHNY; CDR2 reads SVGAGI (reference sequence). The V end was cut by 5 bases, the J end by 3 bases, with 6 bases between. This CDR3 region has 12 residues. CDR3 nucleotides: TGTGCCAGCAGTAGAGGGACAGATACGCAGTATTTT. It codes for CASSRGTDTQYF.

In its sample, this clone was seen many times. The gene calls are TRBV5-1 and TRBJ2-5; tentative D call: TRBD2 (5 bases). Germline values: CDR1 SGHRS, CDR2 YFSETQ. V was pared by 4 bases and J by 1 base, with 14 bases between. CDR3 length equals 15 residues. For the CDR3, the DNA is TGCGCCAGCAGCCAACCAGCGGAGACCCAAGAGACCCAGTACTTC. The encoded protein is CASSQPAETQETQYF.

J is TRBJ2-3 and V is TRBV29-1, with 9 bases that match TRBD1. V trimming: 6 bases; J trimming: 5 bases; junction bases outside the gene matches: 3. Germline lookup yields CDR1 SQVTM and CDR2 ANQGSEA. CDR3 size: 12 residues. The CDR3 sequence is CSVRTGEDTQYF. CDR3 nucleotides: TGCAGCGTCCGGACAGGGGAAGATACGCAGTATTTT.

This clone appeared once. The chain employs TRBV6-5 and TRBJ2-5; a weak D match, TRBD2 (5 bases). The CDR3 runs to 15 residues. Trimming removed 0 bases from V and 5 bases from J, with 13 bases in between. Germline V lookup: CDR1 MNHEY, CDR2 SVGAGI. The CDR3 coding sequence is TGTGCCAGCAGTTACTCGACCGTCCCGGGGGAGACCCAGTACTTC. It encodes CASSYSTVPGETQYF.

For the CDR3, the DNA is TGTGCCAGCAGCCCCCAAGGGGATTATGGCTACACCTTC. Protein product: CASSPQGDYGYTF. V gene TRBV3-1 (or the pseudogene TRBV3-2) combines with J gene TRBJ1-2, with D perhaps TRBD1 (5 bases). V lost 4 bases to trimming and J lost 5 bases, with 11 bases between them. Germline V CDR1 and CDR2: LGHDT, YNNKEL (reference sequence). This CDR3 comprises 13 residues.